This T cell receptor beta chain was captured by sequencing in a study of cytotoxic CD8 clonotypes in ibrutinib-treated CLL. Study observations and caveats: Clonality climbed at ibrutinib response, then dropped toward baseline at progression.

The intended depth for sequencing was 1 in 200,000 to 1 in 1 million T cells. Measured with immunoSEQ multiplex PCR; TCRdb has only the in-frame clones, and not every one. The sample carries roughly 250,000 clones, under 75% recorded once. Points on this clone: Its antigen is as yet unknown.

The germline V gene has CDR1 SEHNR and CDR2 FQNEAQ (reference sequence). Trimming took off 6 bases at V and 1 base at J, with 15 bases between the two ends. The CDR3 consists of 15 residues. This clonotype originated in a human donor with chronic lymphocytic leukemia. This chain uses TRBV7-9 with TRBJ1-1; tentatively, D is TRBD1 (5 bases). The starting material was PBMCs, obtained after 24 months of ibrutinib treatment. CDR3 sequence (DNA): TGTGCCAGCAGGTCAGGGAAGGGTCGGAACACTGAAGCTTTCTTT. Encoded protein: CASRSGKGRNTEAFF.